This entry lists 3 T cell receptor beta chains sequenced from one sample in a study of T cell repertoires in cytomegalovirus infection. Their recognized antigens are unknown. TCRdb reprocessed the reads with MiXCR, giving one entry per CDR3 protein. This sample has fewer than 900,000 distinct CDR3 sequences, with about 29% found just once. The sequences come from cultured CD8+ T cells from PBMCs, collected from culture after CMV antigen stimulation. These receptors all come from a human donor in good health (CMV status not recorded). Some clones in this sample may be carry-over from other donors' samples.

This chain joins TRBV6-2 or TRBV6-3 and TRBJ2-1; 7 positions agree with TRBD1. The germline V gene encodes CDR1 MNHEY and CDR2 SVGEGT. The ends lost 5 bases at V and 1 base at J; junction bases unmatched: 8. The CDR3 spans 16 residues. The CDR3 DNA is TGTGCCAGCAGTCCGACAGGGCCAGAGTCCTACAATGAGCAGTTCTTC. This gives the protein CASSPTGPESYNEQFF.

This chain joins TRBV3-1 and TRBJ1-1; possible D gene TRBD1, 5 bases. CDR1 is LGHDT, CDR2 YNNKEL, per germline (reference sequence). The ends were cut back, 3 bases at V and 6 bases at J, with 11 bases in the middle. This CDR3 contains 13 residues. CDR3 loop: CASSQRGSAEAFF. The CDR3, as DNA: TGTGCCAGCAGCCAGAGGGGAAGTGCTGAAGCTTTCTTT.

This clonotype was seen more than once but under ten times. The CDR3 nucleotides are TGTGCCAGCAGTTACTCCGGGACAGGGTACACCGGGGAGCTGTTTTTT. Protein: CASSYSGTGYTGELFF. The rearrangement links TRBV6-5 to TRBJ2-2, with 9 bases that match TRBD1. The CDR3 runs 16 residues. Germline CDR1 reads MNHEY; CDR2 reads SVGAGI. Trimming at V came to 0 bases and at J to 3 bases, leaving 2 bases not matched to a gene.